What follows describes a single TCR beta chain. This entry comes from a study of identical twins. TCRdb re-called the 5' RACE reads through MiXCR, storing one row per CDR3 protein. The data contain around 490,000 distinct CDR3 sequences, about a fifth of them singletons. V was cut by 9 bases and J by 4 bases, with 16 bases left in between. The CDR3 spans 14 residues. From germline, CDR1 is MNHNS and CDR2 SASEGT. The same data also went into a second study, on yellow fever vaccine responses in identical twins. That paper notes: In identical twins, vaccine T cell responses appeared partly shared and partly individual.

The sample was CD4+ T cells sorted from blood. This chain links TRBV6-1 with TRBJ2-1; no clear D gene. The sequence came from a woman aged 18-29 years in good health. The CDR3 DNA sequence: TGTGCCAGTAGAGGACCGGTGGTGTACAATGAGCAGTTCTTC. Its protein is CASRGPVVYNEQFF.